Sequencing of this T cell receptor beta chain was carried out in a study of CD8 T cells in Susac syndrome. Study-wide results and limits: The study's TCR sequencing and HLA analysis covered a relatively small number of individuals, and the study acknowledged this.

CDR1 is SGHAT, CDR2 FQNNGV, per germline. Between the trimmed V and J ends, which lost 0 bases and 3 bases, there was a span of 9 bases. The CDR3 spans 15 residues. As for this clonotype: What it recognizes is unknown.

The RNA, about 0.45 to 1 ug, was put through reverse transcription using random hexamers. Amplification of TCR beta CDR3 used immunoSEQ multiplex PCR across 54 Vbeta and 13 Jbeta. TCRdb analysed the immunoSEQ multiplex PCR reads with MiXCR anew, one entry per CDR3 protein. This table holds fewer than 85,000 distinct CDR3 sequences, approximately 95% found once. V and J are TRBV11-2 and TRBJ1-5; D is undetermined. This TCR was sampled from a human donor with multiple sclerosis. Sequenced sample: CD8+ T cells from PBMCs. The CDR3 is CASSLEPGSNQPQHF. For the CDR3, the DNA is TGTGCCAGCAGCTTAGAACCCGGGTCCAATCAGCCCCAGCATTTT.